This T cell receptor (beta chain) was observed in a study of Ad26.COV2.S vaccination and SARS-CoV-2 variants (dated by TCRdb to the early 2020s). For the study in its entirety: Sequencing of the TCRbeta repertoire served to evaluate the specificity and breadth of SARS-CoV-2-reactive T cell receptors following Ad26.COV2.S vaccination. The TCR-sequenced set comprised approximately 32 samples: around 20 Ad26.COV2.S vaccine recipients, 5 placebo recipients and 8 SARS-CoV-2 convalescent individuals. Overall study results and their limits: Substantial breadth of spike-specific CD8+ and CD4+ T cell responses was reported after vaccination. Vaccine and placebo recipients had comparable non-spike TCR breadth, which fits with the vaccine containing only spike. The authors noted that the TCR breadth and depth analyses may have underestimated total T cell responses. Spike-specific TCR breadth was higher in Ad26.COV2.S recipients than in placebo recipients (P = 0.0014).

The sample's time point label is to be understood as: individuals recovered from natural SARS-CoV-2 infection. As concerns this clone: No cognate antigen has been identified for it. Per-base qualities were not stored, and no clone one base away is much larger.

The immunoSEQ Assay was used to sequence TCRbeta CDR3 regions. After extraction, genomic DNA underwent amplification by bias-controlled multiplex PCR, followed by high-throughput sequencing. For the original study's pipeline: To quantify the absolute abundance of every unique TCRbeta CDR3 region, sequences were collapsed and filtered. T cell fraction was estimated by normalization of TCRbeta template counts to usable DNA, with usable DNA being measured through amplification of reference genes present in all nucleated cells. Repertoire TCRs were annotated as SARS-CoV-2-specific by exact matching of V gene, CDR3 amino acid sequence and J gene to a known reactive TCR set. The reference SARS-CoV-2 TCR set was derived from MIRA and filtered for enrichment in COVID-19-positive ImmuneCODE repertoires, a step that removed public or cross-reactive TCRs. Drawing on the MIRA antigens, annotated TCRs were analysed further at the level of specific ORF or position within ORF. Breadth was defined as the number of annotated unique rearrangements divided by the total number of unique productive rearrangements, and depth was defined as the summed frequency of the annotated unique rearrangements. Two-sided Wilcoxon rank-sum tests were used to compare TCR breadth between groups. What TCRdb holds here is the immuneACCESS table cut down to in-frame rearrangements. Part of the clones is not present; checked against another copy, under half of the missing clones reflect an unresolved V gene, and the others are unexplained. That table is the source of V, J and clone size, and D and trimming were worked out from the DNA. The sample has 300,000 to 450,000 clones on record, 92% of them singletons. The ten largest clones add up to around 4% of the sample.

CDR1 KGHDR and CDR2 SFDVKD were looked up in the germline V gene. Unmatched junction bases come to 9, with V trimmed by 4 bases and J by 4 bases. There are 19 amino acids in the CDR3, from cysteine to phenylalanine inclusive. Solely the CDR3 DNA is kept, with 57 bases framed from the first base. This specimen was peripheral blood, taken after recovery from COVID-19. The source of this sequence is a human donor who had recovered from COVID-19. The rearrangement combines TRBV24-1 with TRBJ2-2; TRBD2 lines up with 15 middle nucleotides. The DNA sequence reads TGTGCCACCAGTGACCCCGGACTAGCGGGGGGGCAAGGCACCGGGGAGCTGTTTTTT. Translated, it gives CATSDPGLAGGQGTGELFF.